The rows below give T cell receptor beta chains drawn from one sample of a study of breast tumors, draining lymph nodes, adjacent tissues. TCRdb re-called the multiplex PCR reads through MiXCR, storing one row per CDR3 protein. The sample records some 120,000 distinct CDR3 sequences, 15% to 20% being singletons. The specimen was axillary lymph node tissue. These receptors all stem from a female donor with breast cancer. Some clones in this sample may be carry-over from other donors' samples. Each CDR3 is given with its conserved first and last residue. Each record gives: J gene, D gene, V gene, clone size, CDR3 DNA, CDR3 protein. D genes are given only for firm matches. Clone size, where shown, is once, few, many, or a class for clones that have expanded.

TRBJ2-1,TRBD2,TRBV12-3/TRBV12-4,many,TGTGCCAGCAGTTTAGGTGCTAGCGGGGGCGAACCTATCTATGAGCAGTTCTTC,CASSLGASGGEPIYEQFF
TRBJ2-2,.,TRBV5-4,.,TGTGCCAGCAGCAAAGAGGGGGTAGGCACCGGGGAGCTGTTTTTT,CASSKEGVGTGELFF
TRBJ2-7,.,TRBV6-1,many,TGCGCCAGCAGCGAGTCTTCCTACGAGCAGTACTTC,CASSESSYEQYF
TRBJ1-4,TRBD1,TRBV6-5,many,TGTGCCAGCAGGGACAGGGTTGCAACTAATGAAAAACTGTTTTTT,CASRDRVATNEKLFF
TRBJ1-5,.,TRBV7-9,few,TGTGCCAGCAGCTTAGGGATTCCTCGCAATCAGCCCCAGCATTTT,CASSLGIPRNQPQHF
TRBJ2-5,.,TRBV20-1,many,TGCAGTGCTACCCCCGGACAAGTACAAGAGACCCAGTACTTC,CSATPGQVQETQYF
TRBJ1-1,.,TRBV3-1,.,TGTGCCAGCAGCCAAGCGGGGTTGAACACTGAAGCTTTCTTT,CASSQAGLNTEAFF
TRBJ1-4,TRBD1,TRBV18,.,TGTGCCAGCTCACCCACGGACACAGGGGGCAGTGAAAAACTGTTTTTT,CASSPTDTGGSEKLFF
TRBJ1-4,.,TRBV20-1,many,TGCAGTGCCCTACGGATGCGGGGTGAAAAACTGTTTTTT,CSALRMRGEKLFF
TRBJ2-1,.,TRBV12-3/TRBV12-4,many,TGTGCCAGCAGTTTCCCGGGATCTGGCAATGAGCAGTTCTTC,CASSFPGSGNEQFF
TRBJ1-5,.,TRBV3-1,many,TGTGCCAGCAGCCAAGGATGGGGCCGTCCGCCCCAGCATTTT,CASSQGWGRPPQHF
TRBJ2-5,TRBD2,TRBV20-1,many,TGCAGCCCCCGTCCGACGGGAGGGCCTTCGGAGACCCAGTACTTC,CSPRPTGGPSETQYF
TRBJ2-1,.,TRBV18,many,TGTGCCAGCTCACCACTCAATGAGCAGTTCTTC,CASSPLNEQFF
TRBJ2-3,TRBD2,TRBV12-3/TRBV12-4,many,TGTGCCAGCAGGGGAATACTAGCGGGAGGGCCGACAGATACGCAGTATTTT,CASRGILAGGPTDTQYF
TRBJ1-4,.,TRBV19,.,TGTGCCAGTAACAGCAGGGAGCCGCGAAAACTGTTTTTT,CASNSREPRKLFF
TRBJ2-5,TRBD2,TRBV28,many,TGTGCCAGCAGTGGGACTAGCGGGAGGGCGGGAGAGACCCAGTACTTC,CASSGTSGRAGETQYF
TRBJ2-7,.,TRBV7-2,many,TGTGCCAGCAGCTTATCATCTAGCGTCTCCTACGAGCAGTACTTC,CASSLSSSVSYEQYF
TRBJ2-7,.,TRBV9,many,TGTGCCAGCAGCGTACTGAAATATTCCTACGAGCAGTACTTC,CASSVLKYSYEQYF
TRBJ2-7,TRBD2,TRBV20-1,many,TGCAGTGCTGCCATAGCGGGAGGGCTGAACGAGCAGTACTTC,CSAAIAGGLNEQYF
TRBJ2-7,.,TRBV10-1,many,TGCGCCAGCAGTGAGTCGATCGGTTTTAGAGGCTCCTACGAGCAGTACTTC,CASSESIGFRGSYEQYF
TRBJ2-5,TRBD2,TRBV20-1,many,TGCAGTGCTAGAGTTGGCGGGGGTATACAAGAGACCCAGTACTTC,CSARVGGGIQETQYF
TRBJ2-1,.,TRBV30,many,TGTGCCTGGACCACGGGCAGGCTGACTCTTACTGAGCAGTTCTTC,CAWTTGRLTLTEQFF
TRBJ1-5,.,TRBV20-1,many,TGCAGTGCTAGCGCCCGTAGGGATCAGCCCCAGCATTTT,CSASARRDQPQHF
TRBJ2-1,TRBD1,TRBV24-1,many,TGTGCCACCAGTGATTTCGCAGGGGGTTACAATGAGCAGTTCTTC,CATSDFAGGYNEQFF
TRBJ2-7,TRBD2,TRBV10-1,many,TGCGCCATCCCCGTACCTGGACTAGACACCTACGAGCAGTACTTC,CAIPVPGLDTYEQYF
TRBJ2-7,.,TRBV6-5,many,TGTGCCAGCAGTGACCGACTGGAGCAGTACTTC,CASSDRLEQYF
TRBJ2-2,TRBD1,TRBV10-3,many,TGTGCCATCGGACAGGGGGTTACCGGGGAGCTGTTTTTT,CAIGQGVTGELFF
TRBJ2-6,.,TRBV10-1,many,TGCGCCAGCAGTGAGGGGGGACGGCCTGGGGCCAACGTCCTGACTTTC,CASSEGGRPGANVLTF
TRBJ2-1,.,TRBV30,.,TGTGCCTGGAGCTTACAGCTAAGCTCCTACAATGAGCAGTTCTTC,CAWSLQLSSYNEQFF
TRBJ2-7,TRBD1,TRBV7-3,many,TGTGCCAGCAGCCACAGGGGAATGGACGAGCAGTACTTC,CASSHRGMDEQYF
TRBJ2-5,.,TRBV18,.,TGTGCCAGCTCACCACCCCGATCAGACCTAGAGACCCAGTACTTC,CASSPPRSDLETQYF
TRBJ2-2,TRBD1,TRBV29-1,many,TGCAGCGTTCTCGGACAGGGGGACTCCGGGGAGCTGTTTTTT,CSVLGQGDSGELFF
TRBJ1-6,.,TRBV5-1,many,TGCGCCAGCAGCTTGGTCCCCCTTGGTGGCCTGGGACGGAAGGATTCACCCCTCCACTTT,CASSLVPLGGLGRKDSPLHF
TRBJ2-7,.,TRBV6-5,many,TGTGCCAGCAGTTTAAAGGGAGGCCGGGACGGCCGGCAGCAGTACTTC,CASSLKGGRDGRQQYF
TRBJ1-5,.,TRBV5-1,many,TGCGCCAGCAGCGAGGGGGTCTTTAGCAATCAGCCCCAGCATTTT,CASSEGVFSNQPQHF
TRBJ1-2,.,TRBV5-1,.,TGCGCCAGCAGCTGTGGCGGCGGCTACACCTTC,CASSCGGGYTF
TRBJ2-1,TRBD1,TRBV19,many,TGTGCCAGTAGTATTCGTAAATCCGACAGGGATGAGCAGTTCTTC,CASSIRKSDRDEQFF
TRBJ2-7,.,TRBV28,many,TGTGCCAGCAGTCTTGCGACAGGTCCCGAGCAGTACTTC,CASSLATGPEQYF
TRBJ2-7,.,TRBV5-1,many,TGCGCCAGCAGCCCGTCCCCTACATACATCGAGCAGTACTTC,CASSPSPTYIEQYF
TRBJ1-4,TRBD1,TRBV7-6,many,TGTGCCAGCAGCCTTTTCTCGGCAGGGGGAGGGAAACTGTTTTTT,CASSLFSAGGGKLFF
TRBJ2-5,.,TRBV9,many,TGTGCCAGCAGCGTAGATGGGCAAGCCGAGACCCAGTACTTC,CASSVDGQAETQYF
TRBJ2-7,.,TRBV5-4,many,TGTGCCAGCAGCTTGGGGGGGGCCAGACCCTACGAGCAGTACTTC,CASSLGGARPYEQYF
TRBJ2-6,.,TRBV5-1,few,TGCGCCAGCGCTCAGGTGGGGGGCTCTGGGGCCAACGTCCTGACTTTC,CASAQVGGSGANVLTF
TRBJ2-1,.,TRBV5-6,many,TGTGCCAGCAGCCCCGCGGACGGACTATCCTACAATGAGCAGTTCTTC,CASSPADGLSYNEQFF
TRBJ2-1,TRBD1,TRBV14,many,TGTGCCAGCAGCCGCCGGGACAGTTACAATGAGCAGTTCTTC,CASSRRDSYNEQFF
TRBJ1-4,.,TRBV25-1,many,TGTGCCAGCAGCGAAGAAGACGAGACGGGGAATGAAAAACTGTTTTTT,CASSEEDETGNEKLFF
TRBJ2-2,.,TRBV25-1,many,TGTGCCAGCAGTGGTTCGTACAACACGAACACCGGGGAGCTGTTTTTT,CASSGSYNTNTGELFF
TRBJ1-1,.,TRBV3-1,.,TGTGCCAGCAGCCCCGGGCGTAACACTGAAGCTTTCTTT,CASSPGRNTEAFF
TRBJ2-3,.,TRBV7-3,many,TGTGCCAGCAGCTTAATGGGCAGGGTTAGCACAGATACGCAGTATTTT,CASSLMGRVSTDTQYF
TRBJ2-2,TRBD2,TRBV20-1,many,TGCAGTGCCGAACTAAGGACTAGCGGGAGGGCCGGGACCGGGGAGCTGTTTTTT,CSAELRTSGRAGTGELFF
TRBJ1-6,.,TRBV27,many,TGTGCCAGCAGTTCCCACACACAGGCGTCACCCCTCCACTTT,CASSSHTQASPLHF
TRBJ1-6,TRBD1,TRBV5-1,many,TGCGCCAGCAGCCCTAGTACAGGGGGCGGTTCACCCCTCCACTTT,CASSPSTGGGSPLHF
TRBJ2-2,.,TRBV5-1,many,TGCGCCAGCAGCGCCTACCCGACGGGTGAGAACACCGGGGAGCTGTTTTTT,CASSAYPTGENTGELFF
TRBJ2-3,.,TRBV27,few,TGTGCCAGCAACCCCCGGGAACGTACGCAGTCGCAGTATTTT,CASNPRERTQSQYF
TRBJ2-3,.,TRBV7-2,many,TGTGCCAGCAGCCTCTTAAGCGGATCCTGGATGGTGTATTTT,CASSLLSGSWMVYF